The present entry profiles one T cell receptor beta chain with its context. No antigen is known for it. The sample is drawn from a study of cytomegalovirus exposure and HLA in healthy donors. Across the study: Early released data comprised some 91 million unique TCRs from HLA-typed donors. Study conclusions and caveats: TCR beta sequences numbering around 15,000 were associated with HLA alleles at 0.05 false discovery rate in a later analysis. There were several of the most significant clusters that appeared linked to common viral pathogens in a later analysis.

Healthy bone marrow donors made up the donors. The PCR employed 60 Vbeta primers together with 13 Jbeta primers. The assay was immunoSEQ multiplex PCR, and TCRdb's table has in-frame clones only and misses some. This sample has approximately 150,000 clones, with roughly four fifths found just once. Germline-derived CDR1 and CDR2 are SGHNT and YYREEE (reference sequence). The V and J ends lost 0 bases and 5 bases, in that order; junction bases with no gene match: 4. The CDR3 is 16 amino acids. This sequence was found in a male donor in good health and CMV-seronegative. The chain combines TRBV5-4 with TRBJ2-7, with 14 bases lining up with TRBD2. Sequencing was performed on PBMCs. The CDR3 DNA reads TGTGCCAGCAGCTTGGGGACTAGCGGGAGGAGCGACGAGCAGTACTTC. It translates to CASSLGTSGRSDEQYF.